One TCR beta chain is described in this entry. This entry comes from a study of human T cells and chemical hapten exposure. Time point noted: healthy volunteer bleed at 6 weeks. Extraction yielded total RNA from whole blood (unfractionated). Via MiXCR, TCRdb re-called the RACE reads, giving one row per CDR3 protein. The data show some 81,000 distinct CDR3 sequences, approximately 8.1% seen once. Trimming took off 5 bases at V and 3 bases at J, with 7 bases between the two ends. This CDR3 region has 12 residues. The chain is built from TRBV12-3 or TRBV12-4 and TRBJ1-1; D is unresolved. Sequenced input: whole blood. This clonotype originated in a female donor in good health. Some clones in this sample may be carry-over from other donors' samples. The CDR3 protein is CASSGWYTEAFF. The CDR3 bases are TGTGCCAGCAGTGGTTGGTACACTGAAGCTTTCTTT.